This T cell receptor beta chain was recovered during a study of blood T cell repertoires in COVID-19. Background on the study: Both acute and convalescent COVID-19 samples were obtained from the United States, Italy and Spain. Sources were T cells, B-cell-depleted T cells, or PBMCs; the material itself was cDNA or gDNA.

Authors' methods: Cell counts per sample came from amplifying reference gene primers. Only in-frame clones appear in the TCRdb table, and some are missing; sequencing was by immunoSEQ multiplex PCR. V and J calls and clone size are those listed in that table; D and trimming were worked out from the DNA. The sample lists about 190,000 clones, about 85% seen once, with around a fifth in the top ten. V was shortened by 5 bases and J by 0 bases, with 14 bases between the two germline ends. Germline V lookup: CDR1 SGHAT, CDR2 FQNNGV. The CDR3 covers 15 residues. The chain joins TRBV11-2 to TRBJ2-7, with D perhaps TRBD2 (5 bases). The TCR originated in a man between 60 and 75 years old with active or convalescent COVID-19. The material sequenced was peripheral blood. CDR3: CASSPGSTGSYEQYF. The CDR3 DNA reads TGTGCCAGCAGCCCGGGATCGACGGGCTCCTACGAGCAGTACTTC.